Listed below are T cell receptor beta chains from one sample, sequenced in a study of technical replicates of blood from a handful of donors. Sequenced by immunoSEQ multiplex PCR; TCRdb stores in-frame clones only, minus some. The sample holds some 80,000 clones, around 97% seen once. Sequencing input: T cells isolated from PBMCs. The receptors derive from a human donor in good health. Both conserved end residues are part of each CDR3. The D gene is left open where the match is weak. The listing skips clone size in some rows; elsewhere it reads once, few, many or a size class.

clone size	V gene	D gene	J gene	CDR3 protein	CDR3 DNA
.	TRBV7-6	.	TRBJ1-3	CASSPPPAGAGNTIYF	TGTGCCAGCAGCCCCCCCCCGGCAGGGGCTGGAAACACCATATATTTT
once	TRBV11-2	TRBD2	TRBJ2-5	CASSLEAGGPLSQETQYF	TGTGCCAGCAGCTTAGAAGCGGGAGGGCCCCTTAGCCAAGAGACCCAGTACTTC
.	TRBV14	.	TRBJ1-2	CASSRGDAGLYGYTF	TGTGCCAGCAGCCGAGGGGATGCGGGACTCTATGGCTACACCTTC
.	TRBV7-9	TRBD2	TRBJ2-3	CASSPGRLAGVDTQYF	TGTGCCAGCAGCCCCGGAAGGCTAGCGGGGGTGGATACGCAGTATTTT
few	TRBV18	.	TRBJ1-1	CASSPTVHVTEAFF	TGTGCCAGCTCACCAACAGTACACGTCACTGAAGCTTTCTTT
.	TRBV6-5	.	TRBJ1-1	CASSYSDRMNTEAFF	TGTGCCAGCAGTTACTCTGACAGAATGAACACTGAAGCTTTCTTT
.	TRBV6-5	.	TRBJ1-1	CASSQEVRSTEAFF	TGTGCCAGCAGTCAAGAGGTGAGGAGCACTGAAGCTTTCTTT
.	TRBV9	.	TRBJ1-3	CASSVGRVSGNTIYF	TGTGCCAGCAGCGTCGGCAGGGTCTCTGGAAACACCATATATTTT
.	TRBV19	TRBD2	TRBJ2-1	CASSPRLALYNEQFF	TGTGCCAGTAGTCCTCGACTAGCCCTGTACAATGAGCAGTTCTTC
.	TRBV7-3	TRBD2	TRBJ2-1	CASSLTTSVDEQFF	TGTGCCAGCAGCTTAACGACTAGCGTCGATGAGCAGTTCTTC
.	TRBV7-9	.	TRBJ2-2	CASSSGSFNTGELFF	TGTGCCAGCAGCTCCGGGTCTTTCAACACCGGGGAGCTGTTTTTT
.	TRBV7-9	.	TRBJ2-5	CASSLDGRETQYF	TGTGCCAGCAGCTTAGACGGGAGAGAGACCCAGTACTTC
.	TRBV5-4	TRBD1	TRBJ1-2	CASSLADRGQFGYTF	TGTGCCAGCAGCTTGGCTGACAGGGGGCAGTTTGGCTACACCTTC
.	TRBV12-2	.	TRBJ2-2	CASRLELAGDTGELFF	TGTGCAAGTCGCTTAGAACTAGCGGGGGACACCGGGGAGCTGTTTTTT
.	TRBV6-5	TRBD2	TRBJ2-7	CASKREENSYEQYF	TGTGCCAGCAAGCGGGAAGAAAACTCCTACGAGCAGTACTTC
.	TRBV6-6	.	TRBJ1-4	CASSSQWNEKLFF	TGTGCCAGCAGTTCACAGTGGAATGAAAAACTGTTTTTT
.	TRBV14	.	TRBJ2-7	CASSLETGPFYEQYF	TGTGCCAGCAGCCTAGAGACAGGACCCTTCTACGAGCAGTACTTC
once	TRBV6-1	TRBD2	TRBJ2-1	CASSEVAGIAYNEQFF	TGTGCCAGCAGTGAGGTAGCGGGGATCGCCTACAATGAGCAGTTCTTC
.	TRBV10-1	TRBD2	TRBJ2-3	CASSDRLAGSPFTDTQYF	TGCGCCAGCAGTGACCGACTAGCGGGGAGTCCGTTCACAGATACGCAGTATTTT
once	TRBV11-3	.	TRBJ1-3	CASSLEGHSGNTIYF	TGTGCCAGCAGTCTCGAGGGTCACTCTGGAAACACCATATATTTT
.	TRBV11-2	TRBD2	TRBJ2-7	CASSSLRLAGGVTYEQYF	TGTGCCAGCAGCTCGCTCCGACTAGCGGGAGGGGTTACCTACGAGCAGTACTTC
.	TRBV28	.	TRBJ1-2	CASSMTDSYGYTF	TGTGCCAGCAGTATGACTGATTCCTATGGCTACACCTTC
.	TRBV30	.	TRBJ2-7	CAWSVRVSYEQYF	TGTGCCTGGAGTGTACGAGTCTCCTACGAGCAGTACTTC
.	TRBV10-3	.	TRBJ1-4	CASREKLFF	TGTGCCTCCCGTGAAAAACTGTTTTTT
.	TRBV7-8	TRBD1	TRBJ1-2	CASSPSRDRNYGYTF	TGTGCCAGCAGCCCCTCAAGGGACAGAAACTATGGCTACACCTTC
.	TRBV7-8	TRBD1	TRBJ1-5	CASSLTGAQVQPQHF	TGTGCCAGCAGCTTGACAGGGGCGCAGGTACAGCCCCAGCATTTT
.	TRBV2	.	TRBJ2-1	CASSASVWRDYNEQFF	TGTGCCAGCAGTGCTTCGGTTTGGAGGGACTACAATGAGCAGTTCTTC
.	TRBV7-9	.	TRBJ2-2	CASSPPPDTGELFF	TGTGCCAGCAGCCCTCCGCCGGACACCGGGGAGCTGTTTTTT
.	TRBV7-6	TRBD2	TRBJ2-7	CASSLGPGGRAHEQYF	TGTGCCAGCAGCTTAGGTCCAGGCGGGAGGGCCCACGAGCAGTACTTC
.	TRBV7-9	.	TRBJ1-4	CASSPTGLGEKLFF	TGTGCCAGCAGCCCAACAGGGCTAGGAGAAAAACTGTTTTTT
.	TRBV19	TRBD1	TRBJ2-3	CASSIGTGGDTQYF	TGTGCCAGTAGTATAGGGACAGGGGGAGATACGCAGTATTTT
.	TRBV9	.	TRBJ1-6	CASSVSGNSPLHF	TGTGCCAGCAGCGTCTCGGGTAATTCACCCCTCCACTTT
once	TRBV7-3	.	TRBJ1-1	CASSAQPNTEAFF	TGTGCCAGCAGCGCACAACCGAACACTGAAGCTTTCTTT
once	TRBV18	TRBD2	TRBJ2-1	CASSQTSGGSGEQFF	TGTGCCAGCTCACAGACTAGCGGGGGGTCCGGTGAGCAGTTCTTC
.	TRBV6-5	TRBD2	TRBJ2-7	CASTLAGEQYF	TGTGCCAGCACATTAGCGGGGGAGCAGTACTTC
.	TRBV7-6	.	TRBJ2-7	CASSSGLLPPYEQYF	TGTGCCAGCAGCTCCGGACTCCTCCCCCCCTACGAGCAGTACTTC
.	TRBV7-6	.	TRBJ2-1	CASSFQTGKHRNEQFF	TGTGCCAGCAGCTTCCAAACAGGGAAACATCGGAATGAGCAGTTCTTC
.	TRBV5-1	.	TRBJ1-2	CASSLWEESGYTF	TGCGCCAGCAGCTTGTGGGAGGAGAGTGGCTACACCTTC
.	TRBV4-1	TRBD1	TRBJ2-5	CASSRDRGETQYF	TGCGCCAGCAGCCGCGACAGGGGAGAGACCCAGTACTTC
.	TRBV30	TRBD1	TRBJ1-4	CAWRGQGASITNEKLFF	TGTGCCTGGAGGGGGCAGGGGGCTTCTATAACTAATGAAAAACTGTTTTTT
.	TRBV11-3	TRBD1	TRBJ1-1	CASSRLAGGNTEAFF	TGTGCCAGCAGCCGGCTTGCAGGGGGTAACACTGAAGCTTTCTTT
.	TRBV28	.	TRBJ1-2	CASSETGYYGYTF	TGTGCCAGCAGTGAGACAGGCTACTATGGCTACACCTTC
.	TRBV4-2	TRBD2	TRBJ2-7	CASSQAGTSISYEQYF	TGTGCCAGCAGCCAAGCCGGGACTAGCATTTCCTACGAGCAGTACTTC
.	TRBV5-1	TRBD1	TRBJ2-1	CASSPGTGSYNEQFF	TGCGCCAGCAGCCCCGGGACAGGCTCCTACAATGAGCAGTTCTTC
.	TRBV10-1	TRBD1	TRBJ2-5	CASSPGTGTETQYF	TGCGCCAGCAGTCCCGGGACAGGGACGGAGACCCAGTACTTC
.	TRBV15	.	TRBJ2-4	CATSRVLVPKNIQYF	TGTGCCACCAGCAGAGTGCTAGTACCCAAAAACATTCAGTACTTC
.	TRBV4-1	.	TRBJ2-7	CASSQDRVYEQYF	TGCGCCAGCAGCCAAGATCGCGTCTACGAGCAGTACTTC
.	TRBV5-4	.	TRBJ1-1	CASSSLGKRTEAFF	TGTGCCAGCAGCTCTCTGGGAAAGCGGACTGAAGCTTTCTTT
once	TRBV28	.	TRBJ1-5	CASRSSTGRNQPQHF	TGTGCCAGCAGGTCGTCCACAGGGCGCAACCAGCCCCAGCATTTT
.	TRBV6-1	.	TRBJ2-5	CASRRESGEGAQYF	TGTGCCAGCAGACGGGAATCAGGGGAAGGGGCCCAGTACTTC
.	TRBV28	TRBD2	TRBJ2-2	CASSFQGLTNTGELFF	TGTGCCAGCAGTTTCCAGGGACTAACGAACACCGGGGAGCTGTTTTTT
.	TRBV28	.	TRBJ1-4	CASSLHPAGEKLFF	TGTGCCAGCAGCTTACACCCGGCGGGTGAAAAACTGTTTTTT
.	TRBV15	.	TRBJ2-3	CATSSKREPTDTQYF	TGTGCCACCAGCAGTAAACGGGAGCCCACAGATACGCAGTATTTT
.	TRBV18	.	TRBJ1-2	CASSSVQHYGYTF	TGTGCCAGCTCTTCGGTACAGCACTATGGCTACACCTTC
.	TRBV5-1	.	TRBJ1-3	CASSLTGLSGNTIYF	TGCGCCAGCAGCTTAACAGGTCTCTCTGGAAACACCATATATTTT